The 2 T cell receptor beta chains listed next were all sequenced from one sample in a study of T cells in localized non-small cell lung cancer. TCRdb keeps only in-frame clones here, not all; method: immunoSEQ multiplex PCR. The sample lists roughly 38,000 clones, more than 85% occurring once. The sample in question was peripheral blood, obtained before any cancer treatment. Every receptor here comes from a man aged 18 to 49 with stage I lung adenocarcinoma.

This clone was counted a single time. V is TRBV6-5 and J is TRBJ2-5; D unclear. CDR3 length: 14 amino acids. The V end was cut by 8 bases, the J end by 2 bases, with 15 bases between. CDR1 and CDR2 from the germline V gene are MNHEY and SVGAGI. CDR3 bases: TGTGCCAGCGTCGATAAGGGTCGACAAGAGACCCAGTACTTC. It specifies CASVDKGRQETQYF.

This chain links TRBV30 with TRBJ1-2, with 8 nucleotides matching TRBD1. The trim removed 7 bases at V and 6 bases at J, leaving 7 bases unmatched. This CDR3 is built from 12 residues. Per the germline V gene, CDR1 is GTSNPN and CDR2 is SVGIG (reference sequence). The CDR3 spells CALDRGKNGYTF. DNA of the CDR3: TGTGCCTTAGACAGGGGTAAAAATGGCTACACCTTC.